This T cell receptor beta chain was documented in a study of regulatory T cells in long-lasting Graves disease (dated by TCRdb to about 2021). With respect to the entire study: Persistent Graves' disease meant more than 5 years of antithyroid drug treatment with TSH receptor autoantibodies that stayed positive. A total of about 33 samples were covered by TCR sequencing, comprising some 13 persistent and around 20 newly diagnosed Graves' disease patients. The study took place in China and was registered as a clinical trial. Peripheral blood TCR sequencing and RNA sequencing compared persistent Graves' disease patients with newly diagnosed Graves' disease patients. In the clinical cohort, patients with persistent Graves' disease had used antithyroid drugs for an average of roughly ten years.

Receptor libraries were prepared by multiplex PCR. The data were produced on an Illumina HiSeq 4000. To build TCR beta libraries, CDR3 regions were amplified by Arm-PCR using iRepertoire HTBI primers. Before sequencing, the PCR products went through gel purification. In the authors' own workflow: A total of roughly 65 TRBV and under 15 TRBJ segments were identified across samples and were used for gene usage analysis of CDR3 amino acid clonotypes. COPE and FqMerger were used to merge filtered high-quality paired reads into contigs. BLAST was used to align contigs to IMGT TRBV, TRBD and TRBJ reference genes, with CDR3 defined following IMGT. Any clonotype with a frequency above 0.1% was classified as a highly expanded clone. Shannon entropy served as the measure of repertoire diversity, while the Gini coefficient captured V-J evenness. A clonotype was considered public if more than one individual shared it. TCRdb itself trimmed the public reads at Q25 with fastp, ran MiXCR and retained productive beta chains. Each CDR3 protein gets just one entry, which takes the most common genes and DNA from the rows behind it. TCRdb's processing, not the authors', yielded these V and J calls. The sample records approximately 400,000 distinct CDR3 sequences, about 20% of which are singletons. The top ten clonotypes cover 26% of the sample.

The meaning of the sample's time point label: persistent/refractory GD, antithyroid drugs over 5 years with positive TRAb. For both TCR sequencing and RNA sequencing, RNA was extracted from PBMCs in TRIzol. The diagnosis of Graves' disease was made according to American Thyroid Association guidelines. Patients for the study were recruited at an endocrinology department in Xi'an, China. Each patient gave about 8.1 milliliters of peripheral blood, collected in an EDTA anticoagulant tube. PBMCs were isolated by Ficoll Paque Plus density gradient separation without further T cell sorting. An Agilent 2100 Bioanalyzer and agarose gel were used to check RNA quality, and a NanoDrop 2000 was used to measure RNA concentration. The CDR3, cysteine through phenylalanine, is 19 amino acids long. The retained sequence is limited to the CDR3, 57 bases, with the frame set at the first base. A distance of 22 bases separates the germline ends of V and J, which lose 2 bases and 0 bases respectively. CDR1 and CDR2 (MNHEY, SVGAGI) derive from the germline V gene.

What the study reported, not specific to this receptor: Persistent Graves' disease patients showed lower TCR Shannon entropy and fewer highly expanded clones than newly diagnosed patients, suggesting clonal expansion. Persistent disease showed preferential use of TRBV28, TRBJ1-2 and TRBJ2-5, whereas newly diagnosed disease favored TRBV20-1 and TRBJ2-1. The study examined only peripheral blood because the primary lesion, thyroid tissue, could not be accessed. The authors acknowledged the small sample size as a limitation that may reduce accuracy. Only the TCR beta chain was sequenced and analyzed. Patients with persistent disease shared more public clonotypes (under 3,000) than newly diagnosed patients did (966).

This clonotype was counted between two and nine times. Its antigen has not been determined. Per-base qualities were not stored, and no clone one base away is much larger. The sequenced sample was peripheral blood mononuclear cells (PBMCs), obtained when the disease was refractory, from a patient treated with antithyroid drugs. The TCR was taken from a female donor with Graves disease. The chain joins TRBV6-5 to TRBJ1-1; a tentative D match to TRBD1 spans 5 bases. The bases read TGTGCCAGCAGTTACAGTGCAGGGAAGGGAAGAAGGATGAACACTGAAGCTTTCTTT. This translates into CASSYSAGKGRRMNTEAFF.